This TCR beta chain comes out of a study of blood T cell repertoires in COVID-19 (dated by TCRdb to 2020 to 2021). Background on the whole study: Samples from collaborators originated in the United States, Italy and Spain and spanned both the acute and convalescent phases of COVID-19. The prospective study material was composed of cDNA or gDNA derived from T cells, B-cell-depleted T cells, or PBMCs. Deeply sampled blood TCRbeta repertoires from subjects exposed to, actively infected with, or recovered from COVID-19 were included in the dataset. A freely available public database, intended as a resource for researchers studying the immune response to SARS-CoV-2, is where the repertoires were released. The samples were drawn from two sources: the first 160 participants of the ongoing ImmuneRACE study, and 1,000 to 1,500 subjects contributed by 6 global collaborators. Sample metadata almost always included a de-identified subject ID, COVID-19 status, age in years and sex. HLA class I and class II types, where available, came from metadata supplied by the sample provider rather than from assay-based typing.

CDR3 length: 14 amino acids, cysteine to phenylalanine. The entry retains the CDR3 DNA only, 42 bases that are in frame from base 1. The germline V gene yields SGDLS for CDR1 and YYNGEE for CDR2. Trimming costs V 4 bases and J 1 base, and their ends lie 11 bases apart. Whole blood was collected in K2EDTA tubes by collaborating institutions according to the institutions' own protocols. For TCRbeta analysis, collaborators shipped samples as frozen whole blood, isolated PBMCs, or DNA extracted from either of those sample types. Study-level results and caveats: How much clinical and demographic metadata was included differed by source and by participant, and the metadata was provided uncurated.

TCRbeta CDR3 regions were amplified from genomic DNA by means of the immunoSEQ Assay, a bias-controlled multiplex PCR. In the original analysis: Within the assay, amplification of reference gene primers was used to estimate how many nucleated cells each sample contained. To quantify the absolute abundance of each unique TCRbeta CDR3 rearrangement, sequence reads were collapsed and filtered. For each sample, productive Simpson clonality was calculated as the square root of Simpson's diversity index across productive rearrangements. TCRdb retrieved this table from immuneACCESS and kept in-frame rearrangements only. Not all clones are present; in checked studies, unresolved V genes account for under half, and no reason is known for the remainder. D and trimming were read from the DNA, whereas the V and J calls and clone size are those reported in that table. Here the sample has some 350,000 clones; around 87% occur a single time. The top ten constitute about 3% of the sample.

A single count supports this clone. There is no known antigen for this receptor. No base quality values were provided; no much bigger clone lies one nucleotide off. The source material was peripheral blood. This sequence was found in a human donor in a cohort sampled during active COVID-19. The chain uses TRBV9 and TRBJ1-2, with the D gene uncertain. The CDR3 protein: CASSPITGNYGYTF. At the DNA level, the sequence is TGTGCCAGCAGCCCAATCACGGGTAACTATGGCTACACCTTC.